Below, 25 T cell receptor beta chains from the same sample are listed, as sequenced in a study of cytomegalovirus exposure and HLA in healthy donors. Primers: 60 Vbeta forward and 13 Jbeta reverse. Libraries were prepared by immunoSEQ multiplex PCR; TCRdb keeps only in-frame clonotypes and omits some of them. The sample contains about 120,000 clones, approximately 80% of which appear only once. Input material: PBMCs. These TCRs come from a woman between 40 and 50 years old in good health and CMV-seropositive.

The chain joins TRBV12-5 to TRBJ2-1; the D is unclear. Between the trimmed V and J ends, which lost 3 bases and 0 bases, there was a span of 9 bases. This CDR3 has 15 amino acids. Per germline, CDR1 LGHNT and CDR2 FRNRAP. The CDR3 DNA reads as TGTGCTAGTGGTTTTCTGACGGGCTCCTACAATGAGCAGTTCTTC. Translation: CASGFLTGSYNEQFF. The variable domain in full, with the rest retrieved from reference TRBV12-5 and TRBJ2-1, is DARVTQTPRHKVTEMGQEVTMRCQPILGHNTVFWYRQTMMQGLELLAYFRNRAPLDDSGMPKDRFSAEMPDATLATLKIQPSEPRDSAVYFCASGFLTGSYNEQFFGPGTRLTVL.

The chain employs TRBV7-9 and TRBJ2-7; no clear D. Trimming cost V 1 base and J 6 bases, with 7 bases left between them. CDR3 length: 12 amino acids. The germline gives CDR1 SEHNR, CDR2 FQNEAQ (reference sequence). The CDR3 sequence is CASSLDRAEQYF. The CDR3 DNA sequence: TGTGCCAGCAGCTTAGACCGAGCCGAGCAGTACTTC.

The V call is TRBV19, the J call TRBJ1-2; 8 bases line up with TRBD1. The trim removed 7 bases at V and 4 bases at J, leaving 5 bases unmatched. Germline V gene data show CDR1 as LNHDA and CDR2 as SQIVND (reference sequence). The CDR3 covers 13 residues. CDR3 sequence (DNA): TGTGCCAGTATGAGGGACAGGCCCTATGGCTACACCTTC. Translated, it gives CASMRDRPYGYTF.

This chain joins TRBV7-9 and TRBJ2-5; 9 positions agree with TRBD2. J was trimmed by 0 bases and V by 2 bases; bases with no gene match: 1. The CDR3 sequence is 15 residues long. CDR1 and CDR2 (germline): SEHNR, FQNEAQ (reference sequence). The CDR3 region is CASSLLAGNQETQYF. The DNA for the CDR3 is TGTGCCAGCAGCTTACTAGCGGGAAACCAAGAGACCCAGTACTTC.

The chain carries TRBV4-1 and TRBJ2-1, with D perhaps TRBD1 (8 bases). CDR3 length equals 17 residues. The V end lost 4 bases, the J end lost 2 bases, and 18 bases lay between the germline ends. Germline V gene sequence: CDR1 MGHRA, CDR2 YSYEKL. CDR3 loop: CASSLQGAGDTYNEQFF. CDR3 nucleotide sequence: TGCGCCAGCAGCCTTCAGGGGGCGGGGGACACCTACAATGAGCAGTTCTTC.

The chain combines TRBV6-1 with TRBJ1-1; D possibly corresponds to TRBD1 (5 bases). The length of the CDR3 is 15 residues. With 7 bases removed from V and 1 base from J, the gap between germline ends came to 16 bases. The germline V gene has CDR1 MNHNS and CDR2 SASEGT. CDR3 sequence: CASKPQGFGNTEAFF. CDR3 in DNA: TGTGCCAGCAAACCCCAGGGATTTGGGAACACTGAAGCTTTCTTT.

The sample holds a few counts of this clone. V gene TRBV5-1 combines with J gene TRBJ2-2; 8 bases line up with TRBD1. This CDR3 has 16 residues. Trimming removed 1 base from V and 2 bases from J; junction bases left unmatched: 4. CDR1 and CDR2 (germline): SGHRS, YFSETQ. The CDR3 protein is CASSLLQGANTGELFF. The DNA of the CDR3 is TGCGCCAGCAGCTTGTTGCAGGGGGCCAACACCGGGGAGCTGTTTTTT.

This clone has just a few counts. The V and J genes are TRBV7-2 and TRBJ2-7; 8 bases are a match to TRBD1. CDR3 length: 19 residues. From germline, CDR1 is SGHTA and CDR2 FQGNSA. V lost 4 bases to trimming and J lost 1 base; unmatched junction nucleotides: 18. The CDR3 coding sequence is TGTGCCAGCAGCTCCTCACCTTGGACAGGGACAAGGGGATCCTACGAGCAGTACTTC. Protein: CASSSSPWTGTRGSYEQYF.

In this sample, this clone turned up once. V and J are TRBV15 and TRBJ1-3; possibly TRBD1 for D (6 bases). V lost 0 bases and J 1 base, leaving 7 bases between the germline ends. The CDR3 runs 15 residues. Per the germline V gene, CDR1 is LNHNV and CDR2 is YYDKDF (reference sequence). The CDR3 DNA is TGTGCCACCAGCAGAGACAGGGGTTCTGGAAACACCATATATTTT. This sequence encodes CATSRDRGSGNTIYF.

In this sample, this clone turned up a few times. J is TRBJ2-7 and V is TRBV7-3; TRBD2 is a possible D gene (7 bases). Germline assignment: CDR1 SGHTA and CDR2 FQGTGA. V was trimmed by 4 bases and J by 3 bases, leaving 16 bases between them. The CDR3 has 15 amino acids. CDR3 nucleotides: TGTGCCAGCAGCTCCGAGGGGGGACTAATCTACGAGCAGTACTTC. This encodes CASSSEGGLIYEQYF.

This clone was picked up a small number of times. The rearrangement joins TRBV4-2 to TRBJ1-1; the D gene is possibly TRBD1 (6 bases). Germline values: CDR1 LGHNA, CDR2 YNFKEQ. V lost 2 bases and J lost 2, with 12 bases in between. This CDR3 has 15 residues. CDR3 amino acids: CASSQRSDSNTEAFF. CDR3 nucleotides: TGTGCCAGCAGCCAACGTTCGGACAGCAACACTGAAGCTTTCTTT.

The rearrangement uses TRBV9 and TRBJ2-7, with 11 bases matching TRBD2. V lost 1 base, J lost 4 bases, and 4 bases stayed unmatched. Looked up from germline, CDR1 is SGDLS and CDR2 is YYNGEE. The CDR3 is 15 amino acids. CDR3 protein: CASSVTSGSTYEQYF. DNA of the CDR3: TGTGCCAGCAGCGTAACTAGCGGGAGCACTTACGAGCAGTACTTC. Looking up the rest from reference TRBV9 and TRBJ2-7 gives the full variable domain: DSGVTQTPKHLITATGQRVTLRCSPRSGDLSVYWYQQSLDQGLQFLIQYYNGEERAKGNILERFSAQQFPDLHSELNLSSLELGDSALYFCASSVTSGSTYEQYFGPGTRLTVT.

V gene TRBV30 combines with J gene TRBJ1-2, with 8 nucleotides matching TRBD1. CDR3 length: 16 residues. Germline values: CDR1 GTSNPN, CDR2 SVGIG (reference sequence). The V gene end was trimmed by 0 bases and the J gene end by 5 bases; junction bases not matched to a gene: 11. The CDR3 spells CAWSVRQGFLAYGYTF. CDR3 nucleotides: TGTGCCTGGAGTGTACGACAGGGGTTCCTGGCTTATGGCTACACCTTC.

The chain uses TRBV6-1 and TRBJ2-3; 7 bases line up with TRBD2. This CDR3 contains 15 residues. Trimming cost V 6 bases and J 0 bases; bases outside gene matches: 6. Germline V gene lookup returns CDR1 MNHNS and CDR2 SASEGT. CDR3 in DNA: TGTGCCAGCAGCCAACTAGCGCCTAGCACAGATACGCAGTATTTT. It encodes CASSQLAPSTDTQYF.

CDR3 region: CASSFSPNTGELFF. The CDR3 DNA sequence: TGTGCCAGCAGCTTCAGTCCGAACACCGGGGAGCTGTTTTTT. The gene calls are TRBV5-6 and TRBJ2-2, with D uncertain. The CDR3 contains 14 residues. CDR1 and CDR2 (germline): SGHDT, YYEEEE. V lost 2 bases and J 0 bases, leaving 5 bases between the germline ends.

This chain uses TRBV6-1 with TRBJ2-7; tentatively, D is TRBD2 (6 bases). The CDR3 loop spans 11 amino acids. CDR1 MNHNS and CDR2 SASEGT come from the germline V gene. Trimming cost V 8 bases and J 4 bases, with 9 bases left between them. The CDR3: CASEGGYEQYF. CDR3 bases: TGTGCCAGCGAAGGAGGGTACGAGCAGTACTTC.

The DNA for the CDR3 is TGTGCCAGCAGACCCACAGGGATGGAGACCCAGTACTTC. Its translation is CASRPTGMETQYF. The chain couples TRBV7-9 to TRBJ2-5, with D tentatively TRBD1 (6 bases). The CDR3 is 13 residues long. The germline V gene has CDR1 SEHNR and CDR2 FQNEAQ (reference sequence). Trimming stripped 6 bases from V and 5 bases from J, with 13 bases between.

The chain recombines TRBV5-1 with TRBJ1-4, with TRBD1 as a possible D gene (6 bases). Germline lookup yields CDR1 SGHRS and CDR2 YFSETQ. The CDR3 loop spans 15 amino acids. V lost 0 bases and J 7 bases, leaving 13 bases between the germline ends. The CDR3 region is CASSLDRGGGEKLFF. The CDR3 DNA sequence: TGCGCCAGCAGCTTGGATCGAGGGGGGGGTGAAAAACTGTTTTTT.

CDR3 region: CASSEALLVPETQYF. The CDR3 DNA reads TGTGCCAGCAGTGAGGCGCTGCTAGTTCCGGAGACCCAGTACTTC. This rearrangement joins TRBV2 to TRBJ2-5, with D uncertain. This CDR3 has 15 amino acids. Trimming shortened V by 3 bases and J by 5 bases, and 16 bases separated the two germline ends. CDR1 is SNHLY, CDR2 FYNNEI, per germline.

The V and J genes are TRBV30 and TRBJ1-1, with a tentative D call TRBD1 (5 bases). Germline loops: CDR1 GTSNPN, CDR2 SVGIG (reference sequence). This CDR3 spans 13 amino acids. The V and J ends lost 4 bases and 5 bases respectively, with 14 bases between them. CDR3 DNA sequence: TGTGCCTGGAACCGGATCGGGGGGACTGAAGCTTTCTTT. Translation: CAWNRIGGTEAFF.

The chain has TRBV7-9 and TRBJ2-3, with D possibly TRBD2 on 5 matching bases. The CDR3 runs to 12 residues. The germline CDR1 and CDR2 sequences are SEHNR and FQNEAQ (reference sequence). V was clipped by 5 bases and J by 6 bases, with 9 bases between them. The CDR3 region has the DNA TGTGCCAGCAGCCCAATAGCGGATACGCAGTATTTT. This encodes CASSPIADTQYF.

The J gene is TRBJ1-6, the V gene TRBV7-6, with a tentative D call TRBD1 (6 bases). The germline V gene encodes CDR1 SGHVS and CDR2 FNYEAQ. The CDR3 contains 18 residues. V was clipped by 2 bases and J by 5 bases, with 19 bases between them. The CDR3 loop reads CASSLRMRGGSHNSPLHF. The CDR3 DNA is TGTGCCAGCAGCTTACGTATGCGTGGGGGCTCGCATAATTCACCCCTCCACTTT.

The chain is built from TRBV7-3 and TRBJ2-1; 8 bases map to TRBD2. With 0 bases clipped from V and 7 bases from J, the junction kept 5 bases outside the gene matches. The CDR3 sequence is 15 residues long. Looked up from germline, CDR1 is SGHTA and CDR2 is FQGTGA. The CDR3 DNA reads TGTGCCAGCAGCTTAACGGTGGCTAGCGGGAATGAGCAGTTCTTC. Translation: CASSLTVASGNEQFF. Full variable domain (outside the CDR3, taken from reference TRBV7-3 and TRBJ2-1): GAGVSQTPSNKVTEKGKYVELRCDPISGHTALYWYRQSLGQGPEFLIYFQGTGAADDSGLPNDRFFAVRPEGSVSTLKIQRTERGDSAVYLCASSLTVASGNEQFFGPGTRLTVL.

The V gene is TRBV27, the J gene TRBJ2-7; maybe TRBD1 (7 bases). V was clipped by 3 bases and J by 0 bases, with 9 bases between them. Germline CDR1 is MNHEY and CDR2 is SMNVEV (reference sequence). This CDR3 region has 14 residues. In nucleotides, the CDR3 is TGTGCCAGCAGTTTTCAGGGGGGCTCCTACGAGCAGTACTTC. As protein: CASSFQGGSYEQYF.

This chain uses TRBV7-2 with TRBJ2-3; TRBD2 is a possible D gene (6 bases). The V end was cut by 7 bases, the J end by 8 bases, with 13 bases between. This CDR3 is 12 amino acids long. From germline, CDR1 is SGHTA and CDR2 FQGNSA. CDR3 in amino acids: CASKPSAPTQYF. DNA for the CDR3: TGTGCCAGCAAACCTAGCGCCCCTACGCAGTATTTT.